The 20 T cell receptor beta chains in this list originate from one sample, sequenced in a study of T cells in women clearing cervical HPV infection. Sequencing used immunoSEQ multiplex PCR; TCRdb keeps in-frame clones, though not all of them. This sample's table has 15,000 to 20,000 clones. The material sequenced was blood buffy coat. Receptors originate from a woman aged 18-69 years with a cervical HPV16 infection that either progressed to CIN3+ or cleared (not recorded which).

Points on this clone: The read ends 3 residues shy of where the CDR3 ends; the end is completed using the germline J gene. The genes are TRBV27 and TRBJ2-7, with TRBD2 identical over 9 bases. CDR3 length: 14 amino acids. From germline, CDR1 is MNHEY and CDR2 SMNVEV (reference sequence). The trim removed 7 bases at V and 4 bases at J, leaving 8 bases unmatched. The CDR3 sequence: CASKRLAVNYEQYF. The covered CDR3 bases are TGTGCCAGCAAGCGACTAGCGGTTAATTACGAG.

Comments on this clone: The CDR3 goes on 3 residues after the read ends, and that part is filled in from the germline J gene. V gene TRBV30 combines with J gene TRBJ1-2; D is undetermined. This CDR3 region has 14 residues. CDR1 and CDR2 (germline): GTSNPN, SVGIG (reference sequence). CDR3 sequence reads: CAWSIRSSSYDYTF. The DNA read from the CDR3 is TGTGCCTGGAGTATCCGGTCTAGCAGCTACGAC.

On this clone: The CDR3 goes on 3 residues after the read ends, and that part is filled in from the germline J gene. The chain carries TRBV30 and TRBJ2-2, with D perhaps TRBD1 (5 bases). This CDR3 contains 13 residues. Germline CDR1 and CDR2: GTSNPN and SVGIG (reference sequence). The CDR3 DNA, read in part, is TGTGCCTGGAGTCTAACGGATAGGGGCAAG. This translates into CAWSLTDRGK. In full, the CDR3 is CAWSLTDRGKLFF.

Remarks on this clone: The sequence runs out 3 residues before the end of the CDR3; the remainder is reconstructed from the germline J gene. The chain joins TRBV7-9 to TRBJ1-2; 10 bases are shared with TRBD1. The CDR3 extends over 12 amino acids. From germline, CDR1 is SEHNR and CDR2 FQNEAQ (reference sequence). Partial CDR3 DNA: TGTGCCAGCAGCGGGACAGGGGACGAC. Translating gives CASSGTGDD. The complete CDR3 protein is CASSGTGDDYTF.

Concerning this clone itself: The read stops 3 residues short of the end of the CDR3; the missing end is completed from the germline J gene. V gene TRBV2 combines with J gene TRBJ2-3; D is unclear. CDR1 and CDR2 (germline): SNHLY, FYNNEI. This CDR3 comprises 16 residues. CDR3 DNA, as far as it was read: TGTGCCAGCAGTGAATCAGTTATTAGGGCGAATCAGCCG. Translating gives CASSESVIRANQP. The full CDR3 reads CASSESVIRANQPQYF.

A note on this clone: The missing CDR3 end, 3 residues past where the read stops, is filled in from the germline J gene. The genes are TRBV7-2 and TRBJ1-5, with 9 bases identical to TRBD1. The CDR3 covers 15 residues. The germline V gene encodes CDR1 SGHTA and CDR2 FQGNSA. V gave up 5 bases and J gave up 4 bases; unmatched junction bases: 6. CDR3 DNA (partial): TGTGCCAGCAGCCGCGCCGGGACAGGGAATCAGCCC. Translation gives CASSRAGTGNQP. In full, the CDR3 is CASSRAGTGNQPQHF.

The CDR3 DNA, read in part, is TGCGCCAGCAGCCCGACCGGGCAAATACAGGGGTCCTATGGC. It yields the protein CASSPTGQIQGSYG. The full CDR3 sequence reads CASSPTGQIQGSYGYTF. The rearrangement joins TRBV5-1 to TRBJ1-2, with TRBD1 matching over 7 bases. The read stops 3 residues short of the end of the CDR3; the missing end is completed from the germline J gene. The CDR3 loop spans 17 amino acids. The J segment lost 4 bases and the V segment lost 4 bases, leaving 16 bases of the junction unmatched. Germline-derived CDR1 and CDR2 are SGHRS and YFSETQ.

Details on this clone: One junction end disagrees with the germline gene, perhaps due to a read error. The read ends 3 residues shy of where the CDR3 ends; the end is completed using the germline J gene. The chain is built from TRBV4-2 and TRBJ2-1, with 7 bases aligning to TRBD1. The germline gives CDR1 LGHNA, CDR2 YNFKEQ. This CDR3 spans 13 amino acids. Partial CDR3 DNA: TGCGCCAGCAGCCCAGGGACAGCTAATGAG. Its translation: CASSPGTANE. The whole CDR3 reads CASSPGTANEQFF.

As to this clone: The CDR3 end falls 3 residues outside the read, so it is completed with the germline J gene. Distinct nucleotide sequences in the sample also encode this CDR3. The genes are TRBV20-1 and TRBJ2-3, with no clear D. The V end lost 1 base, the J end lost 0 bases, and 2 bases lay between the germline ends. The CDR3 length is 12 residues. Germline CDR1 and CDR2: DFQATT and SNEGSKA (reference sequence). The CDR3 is CSARASTDTQYF. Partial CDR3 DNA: TGCAGTGCTAGAGCTAGCACAGATACG.

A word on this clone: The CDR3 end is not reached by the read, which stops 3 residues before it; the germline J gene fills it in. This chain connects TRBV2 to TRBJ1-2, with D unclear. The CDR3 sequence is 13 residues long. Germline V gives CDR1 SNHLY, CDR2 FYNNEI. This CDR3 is CASSLRLARDYTF. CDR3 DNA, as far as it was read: TGTGCCAGCAGTCTCCGACTAGCTCGGGAC. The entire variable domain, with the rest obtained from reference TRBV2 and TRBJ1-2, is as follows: EPEVTQTPSHQVTQMGQEVILRCVPISNHLYFYWYRQILGQKVEFLVSFYNNEISEKSEIFDDQFSVERPDGSNFTLKIRSTKLEDSAMYFCASSLRLARDYTFGSGTRLTVV.

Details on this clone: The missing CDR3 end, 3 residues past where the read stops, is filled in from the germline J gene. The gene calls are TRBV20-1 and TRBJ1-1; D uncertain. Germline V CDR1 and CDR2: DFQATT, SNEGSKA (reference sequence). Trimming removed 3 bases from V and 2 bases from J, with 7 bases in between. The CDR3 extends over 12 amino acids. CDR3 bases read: TGCAGTGCTAGGCAGACTAACACTGAA. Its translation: CSARQTNTE. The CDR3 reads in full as CSARQTNTEAFF.

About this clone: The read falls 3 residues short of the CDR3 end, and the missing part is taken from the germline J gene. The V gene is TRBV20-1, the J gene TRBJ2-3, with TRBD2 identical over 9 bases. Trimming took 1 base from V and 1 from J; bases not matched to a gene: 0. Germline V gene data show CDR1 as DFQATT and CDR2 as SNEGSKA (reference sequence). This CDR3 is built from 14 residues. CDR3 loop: CSARGTSGTDTQYF. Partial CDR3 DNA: TGCAGTGCTAGAGGGACTAGCGGCACAGATACG.

CDR3: CASSTYHQGLGEKLFF. CDR3 bases read: TGTGCCAGTAGTACGTACCATCAGGGTCTCGGTGAAAAA. This sequence joins TRBV19 and TRBJ1-4; D may be TRBD1 (5 bases). Read coverage stops 3 residues before the CDR3 terminus; the germline J gene supplies the remainder. With 4 bases removed from V and 7 bases from J, the gap between germline ends came to 19 bases. Germline CDR1 reads LNHDA; CDR2 reads SQIVND (reference sequence). The CDR3 loop spans 16 amino acids.

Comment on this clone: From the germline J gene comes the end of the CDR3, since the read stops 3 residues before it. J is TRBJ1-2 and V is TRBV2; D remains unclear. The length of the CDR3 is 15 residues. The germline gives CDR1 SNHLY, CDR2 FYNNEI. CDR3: CASSGILAASYDYTF. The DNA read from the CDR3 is TGTGCCAGCAGTGGGATACTAGCGGCCTCCTACGAC.

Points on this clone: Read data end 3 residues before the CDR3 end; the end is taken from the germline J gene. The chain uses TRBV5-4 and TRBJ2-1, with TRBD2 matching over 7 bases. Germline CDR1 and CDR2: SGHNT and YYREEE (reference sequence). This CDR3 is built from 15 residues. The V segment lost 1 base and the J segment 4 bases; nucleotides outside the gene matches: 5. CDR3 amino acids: CASSLFGDYYNEQFF. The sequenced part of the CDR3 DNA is TGTGCCAGCAGCTTGTTCGGGGACTATTACAATGAG.

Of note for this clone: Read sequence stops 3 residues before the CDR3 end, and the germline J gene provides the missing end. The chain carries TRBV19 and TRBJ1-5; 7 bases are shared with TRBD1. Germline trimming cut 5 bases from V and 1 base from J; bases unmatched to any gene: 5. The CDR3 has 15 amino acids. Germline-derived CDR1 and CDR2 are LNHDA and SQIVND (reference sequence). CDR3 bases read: TGTGCCAGTAGTCTGATGACAGGGAGCAATCAGCCC. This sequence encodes CASSLMTGSNQP. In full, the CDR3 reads CASSLMTGSNQPQHF.

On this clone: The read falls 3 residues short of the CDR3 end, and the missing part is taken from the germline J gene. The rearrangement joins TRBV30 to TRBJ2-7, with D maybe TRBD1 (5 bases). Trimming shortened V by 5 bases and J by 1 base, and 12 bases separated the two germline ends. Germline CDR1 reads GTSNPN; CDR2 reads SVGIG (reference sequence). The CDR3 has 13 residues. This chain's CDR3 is CAWLRTPSYEQYF. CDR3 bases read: TGTGCCTGGTTGAGGACACCATCCTACGAG.

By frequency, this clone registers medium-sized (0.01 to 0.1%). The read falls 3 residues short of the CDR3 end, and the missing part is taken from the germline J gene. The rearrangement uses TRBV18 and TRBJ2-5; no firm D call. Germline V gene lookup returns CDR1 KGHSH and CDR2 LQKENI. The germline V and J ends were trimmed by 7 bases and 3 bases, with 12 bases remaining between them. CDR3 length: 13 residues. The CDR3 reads CASFRGREETQYF. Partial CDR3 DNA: TGTGCCAGCTTTCGCGGCAGAGAAGAGACC.

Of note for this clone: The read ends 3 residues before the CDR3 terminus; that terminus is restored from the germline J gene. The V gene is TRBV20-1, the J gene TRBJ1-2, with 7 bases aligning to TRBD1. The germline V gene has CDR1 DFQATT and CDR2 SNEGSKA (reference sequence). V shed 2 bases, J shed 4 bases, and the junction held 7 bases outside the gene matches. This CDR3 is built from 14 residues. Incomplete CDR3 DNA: TGCAGTGCTAGACCCGCGACAGGGCTCTATGGC. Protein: CSARPATGLYG. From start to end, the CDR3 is CSARPATGLYGYTF.

The CDR3 DNA, read in part, is TGTGCCAGCAGTTATGGACAGGGCTTTGAGCCC. This sequence encodes CASSYGQGFEP. The complete CDR3 protein is CASSYGQGFEPQHF. This chain connects TRBV6-2 or TRBV6-3 to TRBJ1-5; 8 bases map to TRBD1. The read stops 3 residues short of the end of the CDR3; the missing end is completed from the germline J gene. V lost 3 bases and J lost 8; bases outside the gene matches: 6. The CDR3 is made up of 14 amino acids. Per germline, CDR1 MNHEY and CDR2 SVGEGT.